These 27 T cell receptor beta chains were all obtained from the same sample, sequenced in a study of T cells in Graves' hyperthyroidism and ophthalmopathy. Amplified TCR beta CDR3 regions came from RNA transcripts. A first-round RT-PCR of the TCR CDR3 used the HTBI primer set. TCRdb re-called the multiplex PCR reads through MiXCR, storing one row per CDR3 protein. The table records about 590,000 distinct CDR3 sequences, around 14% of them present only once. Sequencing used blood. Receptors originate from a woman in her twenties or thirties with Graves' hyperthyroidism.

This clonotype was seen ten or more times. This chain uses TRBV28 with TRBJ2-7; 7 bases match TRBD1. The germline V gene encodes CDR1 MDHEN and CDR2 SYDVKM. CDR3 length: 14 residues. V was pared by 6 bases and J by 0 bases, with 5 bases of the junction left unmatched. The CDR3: CASRLRGNSYEQYF. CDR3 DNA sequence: TGTGCCAGCAGGCTCAGGGGGAACTCCTACGAGCAGTACTTC.

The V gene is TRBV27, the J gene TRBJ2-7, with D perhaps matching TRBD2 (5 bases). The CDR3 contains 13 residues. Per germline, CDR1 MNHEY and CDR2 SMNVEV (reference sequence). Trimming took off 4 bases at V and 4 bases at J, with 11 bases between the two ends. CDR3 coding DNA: TGTGCCAGCAGTTATAAACGGGGTTACGAGCAGTACTTC. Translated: CASSYKRGYEQYF.

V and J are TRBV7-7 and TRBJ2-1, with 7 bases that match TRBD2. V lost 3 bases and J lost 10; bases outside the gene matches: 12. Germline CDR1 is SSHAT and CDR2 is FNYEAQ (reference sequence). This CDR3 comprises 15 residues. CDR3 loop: CASSFREDSGQEQFF. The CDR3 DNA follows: TGTGCCAGCAGCTTCCGGGAGGATAGCGGGCAAGAGCAGTTCTTC.

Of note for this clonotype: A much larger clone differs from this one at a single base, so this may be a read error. The CDR3: CASSAATDTKNIQYF. The CDR3 DNA sequence: TGTGCCAGCAGTGCAGCGACCGACACCAAAAACATTCAGTACTTC. The chain recombines TRBV27 with TRBJ2-4; no clear D gene. This CDR3 is built from 15 residues. Looked up from germline, CDR1 is MNHEY and CDR2 is SMNVEV (reference sequence). With 5 bases removed from V and 2 bases from J, the gap between germline ends came to 13 bases.

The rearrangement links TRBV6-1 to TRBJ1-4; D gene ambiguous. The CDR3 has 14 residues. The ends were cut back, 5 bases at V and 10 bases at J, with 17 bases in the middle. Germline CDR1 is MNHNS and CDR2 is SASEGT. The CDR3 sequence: CASSNSIDILKLFF. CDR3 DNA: TGTGCCAGCAGTAACTCCATCGACATTTTAAAACTGTTTTTT.

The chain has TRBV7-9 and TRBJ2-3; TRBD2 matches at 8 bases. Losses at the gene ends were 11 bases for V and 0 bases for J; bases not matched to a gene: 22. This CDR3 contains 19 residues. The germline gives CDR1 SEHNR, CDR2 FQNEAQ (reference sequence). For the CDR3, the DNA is TGTGCCGCTCCAGGCAGCGGGAGCGGGGCTTATGCTAGCACAGATACGCAGTATTTT. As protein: CAAPGSGSGAYASTDTQYF. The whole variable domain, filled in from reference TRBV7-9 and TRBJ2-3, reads DTGVSQNPRHKITKRGQNVTFRCDPISEHNRLYWYRQTLGQGPEFLTYFQNEAQLEKSRLLSDRFSAERPKGSFSTLEIQRTEQGDSAMYLCAAPGSGSGAYASTDTQYFGPGTRLTVL.

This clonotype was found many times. Here the CDR3 DNA reads TGCAGTGCCAGTACGACGGGAAGCTCCTCCTACGAGCAGTACTTC. The encoded protein is CSASTTGSSSYEQYF. The gene calls are TRBV20-1 and TRBJ2-7, with D perhaps TRBD2 (5 bases). The CDR3 covers 15 residues. V was pared by 6 bases and J by 0 bases, with 18 bases between. The germline gives CDR1 DFQATT, CDR2 SNEGSKA (reference sequence).

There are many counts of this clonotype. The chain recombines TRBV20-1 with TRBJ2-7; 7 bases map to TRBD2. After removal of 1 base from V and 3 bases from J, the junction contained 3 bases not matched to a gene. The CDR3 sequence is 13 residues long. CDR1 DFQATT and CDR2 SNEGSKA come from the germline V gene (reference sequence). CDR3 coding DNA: TGCAGTGCTAGAGGACTAGCTATCTACGAGCAGTACTTC. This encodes CSARGLAIYEQYF.

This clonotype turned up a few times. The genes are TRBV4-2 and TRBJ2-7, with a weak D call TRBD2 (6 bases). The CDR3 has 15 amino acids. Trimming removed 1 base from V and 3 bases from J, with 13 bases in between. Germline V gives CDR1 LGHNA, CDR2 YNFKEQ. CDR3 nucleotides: TGTGCCAGCAGCCAAGGTCCGTTGGGGGGCTACGAGCAGTACTTC. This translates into CASSQGPLGGYEQYF.

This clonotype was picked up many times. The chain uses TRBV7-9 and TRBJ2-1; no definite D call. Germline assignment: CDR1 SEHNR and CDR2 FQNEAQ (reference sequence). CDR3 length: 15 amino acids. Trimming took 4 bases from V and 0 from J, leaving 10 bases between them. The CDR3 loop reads CASSSSSSSYNEQFF. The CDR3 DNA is TGTGCCAGCAGCTCAAGCAGTAGCTCCTACAATGAGCAGTTCTTC.

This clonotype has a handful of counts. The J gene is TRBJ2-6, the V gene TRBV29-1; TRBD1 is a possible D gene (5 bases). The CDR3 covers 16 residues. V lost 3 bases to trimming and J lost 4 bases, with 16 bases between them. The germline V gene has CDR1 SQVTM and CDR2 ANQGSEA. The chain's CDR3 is CSVDDSGRSGANVLTF. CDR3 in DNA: TGCAGCGTTGATGACAGTGGACGCTCCGGGGCCAACGTCCTGACTTTC.

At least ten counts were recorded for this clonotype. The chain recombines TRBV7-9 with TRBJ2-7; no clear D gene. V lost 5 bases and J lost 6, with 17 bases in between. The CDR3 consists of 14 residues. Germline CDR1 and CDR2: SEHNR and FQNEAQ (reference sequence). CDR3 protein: CASSPSHWASEQYF. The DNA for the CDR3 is TGTGCCAGCAGCCCCAGCCATTGGGCAAGCGAGCAGTACTTC.

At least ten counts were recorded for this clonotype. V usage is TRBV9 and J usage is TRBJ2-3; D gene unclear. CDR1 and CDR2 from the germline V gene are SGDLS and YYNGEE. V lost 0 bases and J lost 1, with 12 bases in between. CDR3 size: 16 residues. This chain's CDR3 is CASSVAGRSGTDTQYF. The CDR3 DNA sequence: TGTGCCAGCAGCGTAGCAGGTCGTTCGGGCACAGATACGCAGTATTTT.

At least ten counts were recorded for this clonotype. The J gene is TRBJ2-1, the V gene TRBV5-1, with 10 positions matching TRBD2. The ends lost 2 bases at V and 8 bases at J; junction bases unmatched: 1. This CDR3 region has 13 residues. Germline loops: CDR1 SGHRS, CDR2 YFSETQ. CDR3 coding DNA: TGCGCCAGCAGCTTTGGGACTAGCGATGAGCAGTTCTTC. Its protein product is CASSFGTSDEQFF.

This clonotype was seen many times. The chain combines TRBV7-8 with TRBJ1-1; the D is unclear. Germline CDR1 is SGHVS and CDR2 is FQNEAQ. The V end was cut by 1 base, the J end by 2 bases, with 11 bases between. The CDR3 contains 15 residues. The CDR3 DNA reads TGTGCCAGCAGCTTAGGGAGGCCTGGAAACACTGAAGCTTTCTTT. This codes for CASSLGRPGNTEAFF.

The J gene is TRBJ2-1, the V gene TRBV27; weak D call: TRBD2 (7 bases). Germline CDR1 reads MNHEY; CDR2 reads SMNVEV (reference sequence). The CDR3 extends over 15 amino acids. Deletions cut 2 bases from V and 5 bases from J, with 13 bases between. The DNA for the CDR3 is TGTGCCAGCAGTTTAAGGGGGGGACTGGACAATGAGCAGTTCTTC. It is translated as CASSLRGGLDNEQFF.

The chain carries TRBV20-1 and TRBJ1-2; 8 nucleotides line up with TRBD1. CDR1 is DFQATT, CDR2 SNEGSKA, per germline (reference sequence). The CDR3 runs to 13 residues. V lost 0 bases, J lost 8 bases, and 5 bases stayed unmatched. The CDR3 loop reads CSARERTGRGYTF. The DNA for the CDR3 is TGCAGTGCTAGAGAACGGACAGGGAGGGGCTACACCTTC.

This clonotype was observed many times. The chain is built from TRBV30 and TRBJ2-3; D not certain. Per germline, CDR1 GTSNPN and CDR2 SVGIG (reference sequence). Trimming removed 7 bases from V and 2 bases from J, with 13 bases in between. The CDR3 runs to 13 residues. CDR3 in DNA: TGTGCCTCACCAGCCCCATCCACAGATACGCAGTATTTT. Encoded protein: CASPAPSTDTQYF. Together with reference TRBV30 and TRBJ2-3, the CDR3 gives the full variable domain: SQTIHQWPATLVQPVGSPLSLECTVEGTSNPNLYWYRQAAGRGLQLLFYSVGIGQISSEVPQNLSASRPQDRQFILSSKKLLLSDSGFYLCASPAPSTDTQYFGPGTRLTVL.

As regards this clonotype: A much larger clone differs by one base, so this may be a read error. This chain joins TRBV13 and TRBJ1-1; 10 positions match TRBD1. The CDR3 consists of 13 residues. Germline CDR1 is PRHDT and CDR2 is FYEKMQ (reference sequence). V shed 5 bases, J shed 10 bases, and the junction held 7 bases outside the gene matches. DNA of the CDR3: TGTGCCAGCAGCCGGGACAGGGGCAGTGGAGCTTTCTTT. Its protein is CASSRDRGSGAFF.

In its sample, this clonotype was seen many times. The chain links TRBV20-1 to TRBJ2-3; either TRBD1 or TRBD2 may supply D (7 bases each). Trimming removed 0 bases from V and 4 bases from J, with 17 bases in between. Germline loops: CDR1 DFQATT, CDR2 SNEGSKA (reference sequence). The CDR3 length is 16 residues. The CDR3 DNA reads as TGCAGTGCTAGAGAAAAGGGGCAGGGGGGGGCAGATACGCAGTATTTT. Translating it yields CSAREKGQGGADTQYF.

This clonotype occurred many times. The CDR3 loop reads CASSPSLGGLAGANIQYF. CDR3 nucleotides: TGTGCCAGCAGTCCCTCCTTAGGGGGACTAGCGGGAGCCAACATTCAGTACTTC. The chain recombines TRBV28 with TRBJ2-4; 14 bases fit TRBD2. This CDR3 has 18 amino acids. Germline CDR1 is MDHEN and CDR2 is SYDVKM. V shed 5 bases, J shed 7 bases, and the junction held 13 bases outside the gene matches. Looking up the rest from reference TRBV28 and TRBJ2-4 gives the full variable domain: DVKVTQSSRYLVKRTGEKVFLECVQDMDHENMFWYRQDPGLGLRLIYFSYDVKMKEKGDIPEGYSVSREKKERFSLILESASTNQTSMYLCASSPSLGGLAGANIQYFGAGTRLSVL.

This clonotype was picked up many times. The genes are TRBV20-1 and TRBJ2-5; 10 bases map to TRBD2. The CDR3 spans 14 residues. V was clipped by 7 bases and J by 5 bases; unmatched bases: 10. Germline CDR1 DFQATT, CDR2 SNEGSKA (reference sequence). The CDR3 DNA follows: TGCAGTGTTCCTTTAGCGGGAGGATGGGAGACCCAGTACTTC. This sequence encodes CSVPLAGGWETQYF.

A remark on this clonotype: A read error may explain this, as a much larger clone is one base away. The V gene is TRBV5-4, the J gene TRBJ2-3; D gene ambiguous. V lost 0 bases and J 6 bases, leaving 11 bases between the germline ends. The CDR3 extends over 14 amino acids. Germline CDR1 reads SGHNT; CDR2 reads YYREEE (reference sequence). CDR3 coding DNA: TGTGCCAGCAGCTTGGGGCAGAGGCTGGATACGCAGTATTTT. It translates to CASSLGQRLDTQYF.

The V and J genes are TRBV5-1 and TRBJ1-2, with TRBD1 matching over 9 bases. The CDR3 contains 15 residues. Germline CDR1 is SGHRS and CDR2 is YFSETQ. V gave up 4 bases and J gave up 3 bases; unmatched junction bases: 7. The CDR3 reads CASSLRTGADYGYTF. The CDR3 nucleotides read TGCGCCAGCAGCCTAAGGACAGGGGCGGACTATGGCTACACCTTC.

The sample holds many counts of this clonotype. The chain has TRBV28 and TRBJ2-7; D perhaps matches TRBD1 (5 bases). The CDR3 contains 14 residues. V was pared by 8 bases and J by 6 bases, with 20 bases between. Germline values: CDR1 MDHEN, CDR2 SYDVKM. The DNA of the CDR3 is TGTGCCAGCCTCAAACCCCCAGGGTTGAGCGAGCAGTACTTC. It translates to CASLKPPGLSEQYF. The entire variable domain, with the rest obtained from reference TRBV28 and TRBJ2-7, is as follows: DVKVTQSSRYLVKRTGEKVFLECVQDMDHENMFWYRQDPGLGLRLIYFSYDVKMKEKGDIPEGYSVSREKKERFSLILESASTNQTSMYLCASLKPPGLSEQYFGPGTRLTVT.

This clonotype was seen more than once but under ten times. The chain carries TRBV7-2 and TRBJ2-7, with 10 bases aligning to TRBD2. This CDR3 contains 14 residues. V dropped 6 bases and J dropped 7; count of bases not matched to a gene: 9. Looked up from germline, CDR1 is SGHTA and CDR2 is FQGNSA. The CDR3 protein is CASRRAGGPGEQYF. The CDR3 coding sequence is TGTGCCAGCAGGAGAGCGGGAGGGCCTGGAGAGCAGTACTTC.

CDR3 nucleotides: TGCGCCAGCAGCAGAACTAGCGGGAGGGCCCAAGAGCAGTACTTC. Amino acids: CASSRTSGRAQEQYF. The V call is TRBV5-1, the J call TRBJ2-7; TRBD2 aligns across 13 bases. Trimming took 4 bases from V and 7 from J; bases not matched to a gene: 8. This CDR3 has 15 residues. The germline gives CDR1 SGHRS, CDR2 YFSETQ.